The clone carrying this TCR beta chain was seen a single time. This specimen comes from a study of shared clonotypes between healthy human individuals. Whole-study context: Samples came from a couple of female and a few male donors aged 18 to 49.

Once extracted for a subset, genomic DNA was divided evenly among several immunoSEQ plates. Generated by immunoSEQ multiplex PCR, the TCRdb table keeps only in-frame clones and is missing some. This table holds about 2 million clones, 90% to 95% found once. Germline V gene sequence: CDR1 SQVTM, CDR2 ANQGSEA. This CDR3 has 12 amino acids. V lost 7 bases, J lost 0 bases, and 6 bases lay in between. Sequenced sample: naive CD4+ T cells sorted from blood. The subset denotes: CD45RA+ positively selected. The genes are TRBV29-1 and TRBJ1-4; D uncertain. The sequence derives from a man between 18 and 29 years old in good health. The CDR3 loop is CSGRSTNEKLFF. The CDR3 region has the DNA TGCAGCGGGAGATCAACTAATGAAAAACTGTTTTTT.